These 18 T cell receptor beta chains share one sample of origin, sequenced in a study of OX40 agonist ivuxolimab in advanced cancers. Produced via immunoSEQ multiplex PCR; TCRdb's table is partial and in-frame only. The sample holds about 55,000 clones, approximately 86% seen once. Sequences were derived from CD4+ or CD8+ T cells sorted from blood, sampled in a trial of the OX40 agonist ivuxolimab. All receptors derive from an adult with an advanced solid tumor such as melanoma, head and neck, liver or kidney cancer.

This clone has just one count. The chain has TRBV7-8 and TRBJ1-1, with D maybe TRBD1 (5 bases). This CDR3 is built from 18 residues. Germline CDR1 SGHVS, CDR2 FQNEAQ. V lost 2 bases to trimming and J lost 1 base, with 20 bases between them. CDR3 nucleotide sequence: TGTGCCAGCAGCTTATCTCCCCGGGGCAGGGAAAGGAACACTGAAGCTTTCTTT. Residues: CASSLSPRGRERNTEAFF.

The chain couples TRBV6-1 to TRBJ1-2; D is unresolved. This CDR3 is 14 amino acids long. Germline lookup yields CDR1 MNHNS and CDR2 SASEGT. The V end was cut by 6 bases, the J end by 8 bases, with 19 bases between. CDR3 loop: CASSPDGRLRGYTF. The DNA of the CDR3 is TGTGCCAGCAGCCCCGACGGCCGCTTGAGGGGCTACACCTTC.

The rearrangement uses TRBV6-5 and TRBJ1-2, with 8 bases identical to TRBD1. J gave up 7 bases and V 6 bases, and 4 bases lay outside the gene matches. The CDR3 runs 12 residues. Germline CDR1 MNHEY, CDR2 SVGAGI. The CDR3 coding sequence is TGTGCCAGCAGCTTCCAGGGGGCTGGCTACACCTTC. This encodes CASSFQGAGYTF.

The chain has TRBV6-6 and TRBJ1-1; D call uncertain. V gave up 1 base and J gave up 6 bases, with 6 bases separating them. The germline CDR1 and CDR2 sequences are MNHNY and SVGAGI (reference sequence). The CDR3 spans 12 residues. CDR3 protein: CASSYLRPEAFF. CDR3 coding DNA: TGTGCCAGCAGTTACTTGAGGCCTGAAGCTTTCTTT.

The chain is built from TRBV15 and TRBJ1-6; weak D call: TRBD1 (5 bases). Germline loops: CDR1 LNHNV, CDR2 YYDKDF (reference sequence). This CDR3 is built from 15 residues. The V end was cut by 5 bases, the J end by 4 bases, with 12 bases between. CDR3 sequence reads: CATSFIRGYNSPLHF. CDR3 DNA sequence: TGTGCCACCAGCTTCATCCGGGGGTATAATTCACCCCTCCACTTT. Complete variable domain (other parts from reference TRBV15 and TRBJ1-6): DAMVIQNPRYQVTQFGKPVTLSCSQTLNHNVMYWYQQKSSQAPKLLFHYYDKDFNNEADTPDNFQSRRPNTSFCFLDIRSPGLGDTAMYLCATSFIRGYNSPLHFGNGTRLTVT.

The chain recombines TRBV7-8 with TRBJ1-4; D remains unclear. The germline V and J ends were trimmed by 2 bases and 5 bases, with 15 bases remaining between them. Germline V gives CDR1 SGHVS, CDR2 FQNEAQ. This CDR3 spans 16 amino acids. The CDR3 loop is CASSLYEFGSNEKLFF. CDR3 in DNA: TGTGCCAGCAGCTTATATGAGTTCGGAAGCAATGAAAAACTGTTTTTT. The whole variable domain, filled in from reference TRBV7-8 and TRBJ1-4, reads GAGVSQSPRYKVAKRGQDVALRCDPISGHVSLFWYQQALGQGPEFLTYFQNEAQLDKSGLPSDRFFAERPEGSVSTLKIQRTQQEDSAVYLCASSLYEFGSNEKLFFGSGTQLSVL.

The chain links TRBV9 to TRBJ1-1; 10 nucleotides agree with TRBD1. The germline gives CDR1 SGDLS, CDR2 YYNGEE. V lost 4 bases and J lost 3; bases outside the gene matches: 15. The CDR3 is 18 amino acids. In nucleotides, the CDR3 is TGTGCCAGCAGCCTTACCCCTCGACAGGGGGCTGGCGACACTGAAGCTTTCTTT. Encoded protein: CASSLTPRQGAGDTEAFF.

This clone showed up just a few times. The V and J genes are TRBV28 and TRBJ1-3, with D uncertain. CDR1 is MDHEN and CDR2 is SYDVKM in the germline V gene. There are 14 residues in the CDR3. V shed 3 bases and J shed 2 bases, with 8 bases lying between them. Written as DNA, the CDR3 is TGTGCCAGCAGTTTTGGGATAACTGGAAACACCATATATTTT. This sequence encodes CASSFGITGNTIYF.

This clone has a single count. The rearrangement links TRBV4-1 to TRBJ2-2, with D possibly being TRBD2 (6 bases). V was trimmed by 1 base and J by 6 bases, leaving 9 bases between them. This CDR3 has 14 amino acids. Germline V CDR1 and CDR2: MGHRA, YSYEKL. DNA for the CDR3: TGCGCCAGCAGCCAAGTGGGGGGTCCCGGGGAGCTGTTTTTT. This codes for CASSQVGGPGELFF.

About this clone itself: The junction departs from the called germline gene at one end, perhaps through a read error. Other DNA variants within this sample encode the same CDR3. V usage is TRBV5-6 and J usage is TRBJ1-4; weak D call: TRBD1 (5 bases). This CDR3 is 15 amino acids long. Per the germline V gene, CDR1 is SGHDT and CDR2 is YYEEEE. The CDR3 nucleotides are TGTGCCAGCAGCCACTGGACAAGGGCGAATGAAAAGCTGTTTTTT. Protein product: CASSHWTRANEKLFF.

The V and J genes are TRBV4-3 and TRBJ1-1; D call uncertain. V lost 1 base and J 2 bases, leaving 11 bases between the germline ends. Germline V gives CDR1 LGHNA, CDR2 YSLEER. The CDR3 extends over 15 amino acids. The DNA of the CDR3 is TGCGCCAGCAGCCAAGGCCGCCTTCTCAACACTGAAGCTTTCTTT. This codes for CASSQGRLLNTEAFF.

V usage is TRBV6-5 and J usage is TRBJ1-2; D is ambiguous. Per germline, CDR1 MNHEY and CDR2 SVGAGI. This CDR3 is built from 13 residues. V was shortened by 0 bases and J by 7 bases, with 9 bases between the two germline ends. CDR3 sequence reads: CASSYSLVVGYTF. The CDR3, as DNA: TGTGCCAGCAGTTACTCGTTGGTGGTTGGCTACACCTTC.

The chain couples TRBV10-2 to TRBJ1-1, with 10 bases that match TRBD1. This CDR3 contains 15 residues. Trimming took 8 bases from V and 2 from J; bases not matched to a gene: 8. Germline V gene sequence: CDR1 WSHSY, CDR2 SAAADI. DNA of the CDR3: TGCGCCAGCCAACAAAGGACAGGGGGTAACACTGAAGCTTTCTTT. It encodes CASQQRTGGNTEAFF.

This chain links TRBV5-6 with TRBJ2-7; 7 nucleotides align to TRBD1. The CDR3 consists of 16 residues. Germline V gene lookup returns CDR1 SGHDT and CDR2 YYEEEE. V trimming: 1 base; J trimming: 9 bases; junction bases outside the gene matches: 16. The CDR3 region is CASSLFGDRVFNGQYF. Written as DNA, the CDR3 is TGTGCCAGCAGCTTGTTCGGAGACAGGGTTTTCAATGGGCAGTACTTC.

The CDR3 DNA is TGTGCCATCGATTACCGGGACAGACAGTACGAGCAGTACTTC. Translation gives CAIDYRDRQYEQYF. The chain is built from TRBV6-1 and TRBJ2-7, with 7 bases identical to TRBD1. The CDR3 sequence is 14 residues long. The V gene's germline CDR1 is MNHNS and CDR2 SASEGT. V lost 10 bases and J lost 4; bases outside the gene matches: 13.

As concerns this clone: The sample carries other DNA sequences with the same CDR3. The CDR3 spells CASSVGGNSYEQYF. The CDR3 DNA reads TGTGCCAGCAGCGTAGGAGGCAACTCCTACGAGCAGTACTTC. The chain combines TRBV9 with TRBJ2-7; unclear D gene. Germline CDR1 SGDLS, CDR2 YYNGEE. V lost 0 bases to trimming and J lost 0 bases, with 7 bases between them. This CDR3 contains 14 residues.

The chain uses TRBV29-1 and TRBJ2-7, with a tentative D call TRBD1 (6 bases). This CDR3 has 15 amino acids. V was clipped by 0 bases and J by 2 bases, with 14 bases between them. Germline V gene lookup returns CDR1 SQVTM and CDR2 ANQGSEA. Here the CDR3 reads CSVEDPRTETYEQYF. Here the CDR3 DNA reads TGCAGCGTTGAAGATCCTCGGACAGAAACCTACGAGCAGTACTTC.

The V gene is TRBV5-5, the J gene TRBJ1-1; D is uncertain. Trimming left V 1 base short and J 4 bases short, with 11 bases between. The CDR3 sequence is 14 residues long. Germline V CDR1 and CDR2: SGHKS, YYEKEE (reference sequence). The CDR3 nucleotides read TGTGCCAGCAGCTTGTGGGAGGGAGGCACTGAAGCTTTCTTT. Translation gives CASSLWEGGTEAFF.